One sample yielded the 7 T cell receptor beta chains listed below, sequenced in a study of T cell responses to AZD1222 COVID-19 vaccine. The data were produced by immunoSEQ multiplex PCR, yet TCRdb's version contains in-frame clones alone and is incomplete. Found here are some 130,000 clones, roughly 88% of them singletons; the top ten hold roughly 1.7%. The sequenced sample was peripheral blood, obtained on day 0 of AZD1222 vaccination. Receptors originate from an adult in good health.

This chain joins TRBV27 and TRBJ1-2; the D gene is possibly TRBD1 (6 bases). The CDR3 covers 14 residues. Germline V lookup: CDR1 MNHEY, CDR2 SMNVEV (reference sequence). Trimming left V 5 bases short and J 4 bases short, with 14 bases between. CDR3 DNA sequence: TGTGCCAGCAGTCCCCCGGGGGCGGCCTATGGCTACACCTTC. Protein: CASSPPGAAYGYTF.

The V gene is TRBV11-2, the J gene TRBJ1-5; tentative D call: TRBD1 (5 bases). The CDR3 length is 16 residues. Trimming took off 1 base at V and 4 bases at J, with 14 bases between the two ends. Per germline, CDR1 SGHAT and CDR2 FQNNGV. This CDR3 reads CASSLVRGRANQPQHF. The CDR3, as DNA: TGTGCCAGCAGCTTAGTTCGGGGCAGGGCTAATCAGCCCCAGCATTTT. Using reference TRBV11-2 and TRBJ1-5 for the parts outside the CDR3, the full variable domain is EAGVAQSPRYKIIEKRQSVAFWCNPISGHATLYWYQQILGQGPKLLIQFQNNGVVDDSQLPKDRFSAERLKGVDSTLKIQPAKLEDSAVYLCASSLVRGRANQPQHFGDGTRLSIL.

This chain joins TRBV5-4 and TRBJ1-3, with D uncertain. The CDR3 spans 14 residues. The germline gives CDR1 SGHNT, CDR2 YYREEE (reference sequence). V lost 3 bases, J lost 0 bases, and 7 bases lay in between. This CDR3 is CASSSRPSGNTIYF. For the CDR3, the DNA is TGTGCCAGCAGCTCACGACCCTCTGGAAACACCATATATTTT.

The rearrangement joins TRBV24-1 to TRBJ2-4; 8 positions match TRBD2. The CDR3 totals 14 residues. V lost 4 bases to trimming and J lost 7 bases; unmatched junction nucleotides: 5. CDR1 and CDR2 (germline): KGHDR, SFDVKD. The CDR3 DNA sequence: TGTGCCACCAGTGACAGCGGGAGACTTAACATTCAGTACTTC. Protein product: CATSDSGRLNIQYF.

As DNA, the CDR3 is TGTGCCACCAGTGATTTCGGACAGGCTCAGGAGACCCAGTACTTC. It encodes CATSDFGQAQETQYF. The V call is TRBV24-1, the J call TRBJ2-5, with TRBD1 matching over 7 bases. The V segment lost 1 base and the J segment 5 bases; nucleotides outside the gene matches: 6. Per germline, CDR1 KGHDR and CDR2 SFDVKD. This CDR3 is built from 15 residues.

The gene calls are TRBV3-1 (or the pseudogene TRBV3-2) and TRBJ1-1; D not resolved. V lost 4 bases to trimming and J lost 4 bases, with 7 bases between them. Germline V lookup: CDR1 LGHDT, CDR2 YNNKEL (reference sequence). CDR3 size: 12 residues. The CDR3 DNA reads TGTGCCAGCAGCCGAACGGGCACTGAAGCTTTCTTT. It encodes CASSRTGTEAFF.

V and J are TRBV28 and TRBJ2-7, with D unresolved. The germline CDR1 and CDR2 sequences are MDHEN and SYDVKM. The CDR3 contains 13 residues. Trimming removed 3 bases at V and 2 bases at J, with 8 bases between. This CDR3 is CASSFVPTYEQYF. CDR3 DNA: TGTGCCAGCAGTTTCGTCCCAACCTACGAGCAGTACTTC.